The rows below give T cell receptor beta chains drawn from one sample of a study of T cells in Graves' hyperthyroidism and ophthalmopathy. TCRdb passed the multiplex PCR reads through MiXCR, listing each CDR3 protein once. The sample holds about 640,000 distinct CDR3 sequences; more than 14% are singletons and the top ten take around 13%. What was sequenced was blood. These receptors were taken from a woman in her 50s with Graves' ophthalmopathy. The CDR3 runs from the conserved cysteine through the conserved F or W. D genes are given only for firm matches. Only some rows state a clone size, as once, few, many or a class for expanded clones.

v_gene: TRBV20-1; abundance: NA; d_gene: NA; j_gene: TRBJ2-1; CDR3nt: TGCAGTGCTAGAGAAGTAGCGGAGTTTACCTACAATGAGCAGTTCTTC; CDR3aa: CSAREVAEFTYNEQFF
v_gene: TRBV5-6; abundance: many; d_gene: TRBD2; j_gene: TRBJ2-2; CDR3nt: TGTGCCAGCAGCCGAACTAGCGGGTACACCGGGGAGCTGTTTTTT; CDR3aa: CASSRTSGYTGELFF
v_gene: TRBV10-3; abundance: many; d_gene: NA; j_gene: TRBJ1-5; CDR3nt: TGTGCCATCAGTGAGTCCCGCGCAGACAATCAGCCCCAGCATTTT; CDR3aa: CAISESRADNQPQHF
v_gene: TRBV20-1; abundance: few; d_gene: TRBD1; j_gene: TRBJ2-2; CDR3nt: TGCAGTGCTAGAGATTCCACAGGGGGAAGAACCGGGGAGCTGTTTTTT; CDR3aa: CSARDSTGGRTGELFF
v_gene: TRBV14; abundance: many; d_gene: NA; j_gene: TRBJ1-1; CDR3nt: TGTGCCAGCAGCCAACCTTGGGCAATGAACACTGAAGCTTTCTTT; CDR3aa: CASSQPWAMNTEAFF
v_gene: TRBV7-8; abundance: many; d_gene: NA; j_gene: TRBJ2-5; CDR3nt: TGTGCCAGCAGCTTAGTTCAGGAAGGGACCCAGTACTTC; CDR3aa: CASSLVQEGTQYF
v_gene: TRBV11-2; abundance: once; d_gene: TRBD2; j_gene: TRBJ2-2; CDR3nt: TGTGCCAGCAGCAAAGGGACTAGCGGGAGGGCCGGGGAGCTGTTTTTT; CDR3aa: CASSKGTSGRAGELFF
v_gene: TRBV5-1; abundance: once; d_gene: TRBD1; j_gene: TRBJ2-7; CDR3nt: TGTGCCAGCAGCCTCGGACAGGGACCAGCCTACGAGCAGTACTTC; CDR3aa: CASSLGQGPAYEQYF
v_gene: TRBV4-3; abundance: few; d_gene: TRBD2; j_gene: TRBJ2-1; CDR3nt: TGCGCCAGCAGCCAAGATCCAGCGGGGACCTACAATGAGCAGTTCTTC; CDR3aa: CASSQDPAGTYNEQFF
v_gene: TRBV6-2/TRBV6-3; abundance: NA; d_gene: TRBD1; j_gene: TRBJ2-1; CDR3nt: TGTGCCAGCAGTTACCCCAGGGGGACAAACAATGAGCAGTTCTTC; CDR3aa: CASSYPRGTNNEQFF
v_gene: TRBV18; abundance: NA; d_gene: NA; j_gene: TRBJ1-5; CDR3nt: TGTGCCAGCTCACCACGGGCCTACAATCAGCCCCAGCATTTT; CDR3aa: CASSPRAYNQPQHF
v_gene: TRBV6-5; abundance: NA; d_gene: NA; j_gene: TRBJ1-1; CDR3nt: TGTGCCAGCAGTTATGGGGCCGCGGGCACTGAAGCTTTCTTT; CDR3aa: CASSYGAAGTEAFF
v_gene: TRBV20-1; abundance: many; d_gene: NA; j_gene: TRBJ2-7; CDR3nt: TGCAGTGCTACCCGGGACGCCTCGGGGCACGAGCAGTACTTC; CDR3aa: CSATRDASGHEQYF
v_gene: TRBV19; abundance: NA; d_gene: TRBD2; j_gene: TRBJ2-1; CDR3nt: TGTGCCAGTAGTATCCAGGGTGGGGGGACTACCCGGTTCTTC; CDR3aa: CASSIQGGGTTRFF
v_gene: TRBV7-2; abundance: many; d_gene: NA; j_gene: TRBJ2-6; CDR3nt: TGTGCCAGCAGCATAGATCGGTTCTCTGGGGCCAACGTCCTGACTTTC; CDR3aa: CASSIDRFSGANVLTF
v_gene: TRBV10-3; abundance: few; d_gene: NA; j_gene: TRBJ2-7; CDR3nt: TGTGCCATCAGTGAGTCGACTGTCTCGACCTACGAGCAGTACTTC; CDR3aa: CAISESTVSTYEQYF
v_gene: TRBV7-9; abundance: many; d_gene: TRBD2; j_gene: TRBJ2-1; CDR3nt: TGTGCCGGGATAGGCGGGGAGACTAGCGTCTACAATGAGCAGTTCTTC; CDR3aa: CAGIGGETSVYNEQFF
v_gene: TRBV7-2; abundance: NA; d_gene: TRBD1; j_gene: TRBJ2-3; CDR3nt: TGTGCCAGCAGTCCCGGCCGGGACAGGGAGAACACAGATACGCAGTATTTT; CDR3aa: CASSPGRDRENTDTQYF
v_gene: TRBV2; abundance: many; d_gene: TRBD2; j_gene: TRBJ2-1; CDR3nt: TGTGCCAGCCAGGCCGGGACTAGCGCCTTCAATGAGCAGTTCTTC; CDR3aa: CASQAGTSAFNEQFF
v_gene: TRBV4-1; abundance: once; d_gene: NA; j_gene: TRBJ2-1; CDR3nt: TGCGCCAGCAGCCTAAGCCCAGGGGGGGGGCCGGGTGAGCAGTTCTTC; CDR3aa: CASSLSPGGGPGEQFF
v_gene: TRBV20-1; abundance: many; d_gene: TRBD2; j_gene: TRBJ2-1; CDR3nt: TGCAGTGCTCGTAGCGGGAGGGACCTTTACAATGAGCAGTTCTTC; CDR3aa: CSARSGRDLYNEQFF
v_gene: TRBV29-1; abundance: many; d_gene: NA; j_gene: TRBJ1-1; CDR3nt: TGCAGCGTTGGGGGGTATGGCATGAACACTGAAGCTTTCTTT; CDR3aa: CSVGGYGMNTEAFF
v_gene: TRBV28; abundance: many; d_gene: TRBD1; j_gene: TRBJ1-2; CDR3nt: TGTGCCAGCAGTTTCGGAGGGACAGGTCGTGGCTACACCTTC; CDR3aa: CASSFGGTGRGYTF
v_gene: TRBV24-1; abundance: NA; d_gene: NA; j_gene: TRBJ1-5; CDR3nt: TGTGCCACCGCGACAGGCCATAGCAATCAGCCCCAGCATTTT; CDR3aa: CATATGHSNQPQHF
v_gene: TRBV24-1; abundance: few; d_gene: TRBD2; j_gene: TRBJ2-1; CDR3nt: TGTGCCACCAGTGACCCACTAGCGGGAGGGCCTTATGAGCAGTTCTTC; CDR3aa: CATSDPLAGGPYEQFF
v_gene: TRBV2; abundance: many; d_gene: TRBD1; j_gene: TRBJ2-3; CDR3nt: TGTGCCAGCAGACCGGGACAGGGGGCGCAGACAGATACGCAGTATTTT; CDR3aa: CASRPGQGAQTDTQYF
v_gene: TRBV5-4; abundance: NA; d_gene: TRBD1; j_gene: TRBJ2-7; CDR3nt: TGTGCCAGCAGCTTAGACCGGGACAGGGCCTACGAGCAGTACTTC; CDR3aa: CASSLDRDRAYEQYF
v_gene: TRBV11-3; abundance: many; d_gene: NA; j_gene: TRBJ2-1; CDR3nt: TGTGCCAGCAGTTTCCGCGGGAACTTAGCCTCCAATGAGCAGTTCTTC; CDR3aa: CASSFRGNLASNEQFF
v_gene: TRBV28; abundance: many; d_gene: NA; j_gene: TRBJ1-1; CDR3nt: TGTGCCAGCAGTTTACTGGCAGCCATGAACACTGAAGCTTTCTTT; CDR3aa: CASSLLAAMNTEAFF
v_gene: TRBV4-1; abundance: many; d_gene: TRBD1; j_gene: TRBJ2-7; CDR3nt: TGCGCCAGCAGCAGGACAGGGAGTAGTTCCTACGAGCAGTACTTC; CDR3aa: CASSRTGSSSYEQYF
v_gene: TRBV20-1; abundance: NA; d_gene: NA; j_gene: TRBJ1-1; CDR3nt: TGCAGTGCTACCACAGGTTGGGATGAAGCTTTCTTT; CDR3aa: CSATTGWDEAFF
v_gene: TRBV28; abundance: many; d_gene: NA; j_gene: TRBJ1-1; CDR3nt: TGTGCCAGCAGTTTGCGTTACACTGAAGCTTTCTTT; CDR3aa: CASSLRYTEAFF
v_gene: TRBV6-2/TRBV6-3; abundance: many; d_gene: TRBD1; j_gene: TRBJ1-1; CDR3nt: TGTGCCAGCAGAGACACAGGGGGCACTGAAGCTTTCTTT; CDR3aa: CASRDTGGTEAFF
v_gene: TRBV7-8; abundance: many; d_gene: NA; j_gene: TRBJ2-2; CDR3nt: TGTGCCAGCAGCTTAAGGGCCCTCCGGAACACCGGGGAGCTGTTTTTT; CDR3aa: CASSLRALRNTGELFF
v_gene: TRBV27; abundance: many; d_gene: TRBD1; j_gene: TRBJ1-6; CDR3nt: TGTGCCAGCAGTTTGGGGGACAGCCTAAATTCACCCCTCCACTTT; CDR3aa: CASSLGDSLNSPLHF
v_gene: TRBV4-3; abundance: few; d_gene: TRBD2; j_gene: TRBJ2-3; CDR3nt: TGCGCCAGCAGCCACTCCCCCAATAGCGGGAGGAGCACAGATACGCAGTATTTT; CDR3aa: CASSHSPNSGRSTDTQYF
v_gene: TRBV29-1; abundance: NA; d_gene: TRBD2; j_gene: TRBJ2-5; CDR3nt: TGCAGCGTTGATTGGGGGGGGACGGAGACCCAGTACTTC; CDR3aa: CSVDWGGTETQYF
v_gene: TRBV7-9; abundance: many; d_gene: NA; j_gene: TRBJ2-7; CDR3nt: TGTGCCAGCAGCTCCAGGACTGAAACCTACGAGCAGTACTTC; CDR3aa: CASSSRTETYEQYF
v_gene: TRBV10-3; abundance: NA; d_gene: NA; j_gene: TRBJ2-1; CDR3nt: TGTGCCATCACCTCGCCTCGGGGTGGTAAGCAGTTCTTC; CDR3aa: CAITSPRGGKQFF